A selection of T cell receptor beta chains follows, all from one sample in a study of OX40 agonist ivuxolimab in advanced cancers. The protocol was immunoSEQ multiplex PCR, while the TCRdb copy is restricted to in-frame clones and leaves out a portion. This sample has about 130,000 clones; roughly 91% occur once, and the top ten carry 1%. Sequenced material: CD4+ or CD8+ T cells sorted from blood, taken in a trial of the OX40 agonist ivuxolimab. The receptors stem from an adult with an advanced solid tumor such as melanoma, head and neck, liver or kidney cancer. CDR3s include the opening cysteine and the closing phenylalanine or tryptophan. The order of the fields is CDR3 DNA, CDR3 protein, V gene, clone size, J gene, D gene. D genes are given only for firm matches. Size tells how often a clone was seen (once, few, many) or the class of an expanded clone, and some rows leave it out.

TGTGCCAGCAGCCGGAGGGGTGGGGGCGGGACCCAGTACTTC,CASSRRGGGGTQYF,TRBV9,NA,TRBJ2-5,NA
TGTGCCAGCAGCTTTTCTGTAAGTGCCAACTATGGCTACACCTTC,CASSFSVSANYGYTF,TRBV7-2,NA,TRBJ1-2,NA
TGTGCCAGCACCGAGGGCATAAGTCCCTACGAGCAGTACTTC,CASTEGISPYEQYF,TRBV11-2,NA,TRBJ2-7,NA
TGCGCCAGCAGCTTGGCCAGGGGACAGGGAACCTACGAGCAGTACTTC,CASSLARGQGTYEQYF,TRBV5-1,NA,TRBJ2-7,TRBD1
TGTGCCAGCAGTGGTCCGGACAGGGGGCTCTACGAGCAGTACTTC,CASSGPDRGLYEQYF,TRBV6-5,NA,TRBJ2-7,TRBD1
TGTGCCAGCAGCTTTAGTGGGGGAAGGAACACTGAAGCTTTCTTT,CASSFSGGRNTEAFF,TRBV11-2,NA,TRBJ1-1,NA
TGCAGTGCTAGAGAGGGGGGAGAGCAGTACTTC,CSAREGGEQYF,TRBV20-1,NA,TRBJ2-7,NA
TGTGCCATCAGTGAGCCCCAGGGGGCGGGCGCTTCACCCCTCCACTTT,CAISEPQGAGASPLHF,TRBV6-1,once,TRBJ1-6,TRBD1
TGTGCCAGCAGCACATTACACCCGCCGGTTGAAGCTTTCTTT,CASSTLHPPVEAFF,TRBV7-2,once,TRBJ1-1,NA
TGCGCCAGCAGCTTGGTCGGCTCCTACGAGCAGTACTTC,CASSLVGSYEQYF,TRBV5-1,NA,TRBJ2-7,NA
TGTGCCAGCAGCTCTTTAGGCCATGAGCAGTTCTTC,CASSSLGHEQFF,TRBV11-2,NA,TRBJ2-1,NA
TGTGCCAGCAGCCCTGGGGCAGGGTATGACGAAAAACTGTTTTTT,CASSPGAGYDEKLFF,TRBV6-6,NA,TRBJ1-4,NA
TGCGCCAGCAGCTTCGGAGATGAAGAGACCCAGTACTTC,CASSFGDEETQYF,TRBV5-1,NA,TRBJ2-5,NA
TGTGCCAGCAGCTTGGCAGGACAGGGGGCCGCAGATACGCAGTATTTT,CASSLAGQGAADTQYF,TRBV5-4,NA,TRBJ2-3,TRBD1
TGCGCCAGCAGCGCAGGAGGGACGGCTAACTATGGCTACACCTTC,CASSAGGTANYGYTF,TRBV5-1,once,TRBJ1-2,NA
TGTGCCAGCAGCCCCCAGGGGACAGGGGGCCGCGGCTACACCTTC,CASSPQGTGGRGYTF,TRBV7-2,NA,TRBJ1-2,TRBD1
TGTGCCAGCAGGACTCGGACCCTTCAGCTAGAGACCCAGTACTTC,CASRTRTLQLETQYF,TRBV28,once,TRBJ2-5,NA
TGTGCCAGCAGCTTGGGGCCGAGGGGCAACTCCTACGAGCAGTACTTC,CASSLGPRGNSYEQYF,TRBV5-4,NA,TRBJ2-7,NA
TGTGCCAGCAGCCTGACAGGGTCGTACAATGAAAAACTGTTTTTT,CASSLTGSYNEKLFF,TRBV7-9,NA,TRBJ1-4,TRBD1
TGTGCCAGCAGTTTGGACAGGGGGGCGGGATATGGCTACACCTTC,CASSLDRGAGYGYTF,TRBV6-5,NA,TRBJ1-2,TRBD1
TGTGCCAGCAGCCTGGGGCAGGCGGCCGGGCAGCCCCAGCATTTT,CASSLGQAAGQPQHF,TRBV5-4,NA,TRBJ1-5,NA
TGCAGCGTTGAGGGGGGGACAGGACGGGAGACCCAGTACTTC,CSVEGGTGRETQYF,TRBV29-1,NA,TRBJ2-5,NA
TGCGCCAGTACAGGGGGCAGGGGCTATGGCTACACCTTC,CASTGGRGYGYTF,TRBV5-1,once,TRBJ1-2,TRBD1
TGTGCCAGCAGCTTCCGAGGGCCGGTGGGCACTGAAGCTTTCTTT,CASSFRGPVGTEAFF,TRBV11-3,NA,TRBJ1-1,NA